The following is a T cell receptor beta chain sequence with its context. These data originate in a study of shared clonotypes between healthy human individuals. Sequenced by immunoSEQ multiplex PCR; TCRdb stores in-frame clones only, minus some. The profile shows about 700,000 clones, approximately 79% of them singletons. After removal of 6 bases from V and 2 bases from J, the junction contained 9 bases not matched to a gene. This CDR3 has 15 residues. CDR1 and CDR2 from the germline V gene are SQVTM and ANQGSEA. This sequence originates from a woman in her twenties or thirties in good health. The chain is built from TRBV29-1 and TRBJ1-5; 8 bases align to TRBD1. The sequenced sample consisted of memory CD4+ T cells sorted from blood. The subset: CD45RA-negative fraction. The CDR3 loop reads CSVSGGAGGNQPQHF. The CDR3 region has the DNA TGCAGCGTCTCAGGGGGCGCTGGGGGCAATCAGCCCCAGCATTTT.